The present T cell receptor beta chain was sequenced within a study of early T cells in non-severe SARS-CoV-2 infection. Overall study context: Unsorted whole-blood RNA was sequenced in bulk, leaving chains unpaired.

Only a few counts were recorded for this clonotype. The length of the CDR3 is 15 residues. V dropped 2 bases and J dropped 9; count of bases not matched to a gene: 10. Germline V lookup: CDR1 MNHNY, CDR2 SVGAGI (reference sequence). Unique molecular identifier tags were affixed to discrete cDNA molecules. One entry per CDR3 protein results from TCRdb running MiXCR on the 5' RACE reads. The sample gives around 99,000 distinct CDR3 sequences, around 16% of which show up once; around 4.9% is in the top ten. This clonotype was obtained from an adult who was a healthcare worker with PCR-confirmed SARS-CoV-2 infection or an uninfected control (not recorded which). The chain employs TRBV6-6 and TRBJ2-1, with 7 positions matching TRBD1. The material sequenced was whole blood, taken at baseline. The CDR3 DNA follows: TGTGCCAGCAGTTACCGGAGCACAGGGGTTATTGAGCAGTTCTTC. It encodes CASSYRSTGVIEQFF.